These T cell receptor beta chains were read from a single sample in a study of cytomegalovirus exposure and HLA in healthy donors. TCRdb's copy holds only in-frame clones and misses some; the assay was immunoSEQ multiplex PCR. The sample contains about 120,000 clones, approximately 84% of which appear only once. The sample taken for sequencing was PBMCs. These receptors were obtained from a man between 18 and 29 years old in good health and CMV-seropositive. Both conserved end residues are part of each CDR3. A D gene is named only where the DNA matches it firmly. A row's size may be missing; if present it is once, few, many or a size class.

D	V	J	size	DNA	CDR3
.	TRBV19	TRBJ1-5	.	TGTGCCAGTAGAGACCATCGGGGGGGCAATCAGCCCCAGCATTTT	CASRDHRGGNQPQHF
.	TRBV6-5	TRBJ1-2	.	TGTGCCAGCAGCAACGGGGGGGCCTCTGGCTACTACACCTTC	CASSNGGASGYYTF
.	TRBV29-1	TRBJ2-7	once	TGCAGCGGAAGGGGCAGCTACGAGCAGTACTTC	CSGRGSYEQYF
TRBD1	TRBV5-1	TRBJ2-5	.	TGCGCCAGCAGCCCTCATGGACAGGAAGAGCAGTACTTC	CASSPHGQEEQYF
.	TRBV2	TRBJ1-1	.	TGTGCCAGCAGCCGACGGGCTGAAGCTTTCTTT	CASSRRAEAFF
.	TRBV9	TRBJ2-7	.	TGTGCCAGCAGCGTAGAATGGCAGGGGTACGAGCAGTACTTC	CASSVEWQGYEQYF
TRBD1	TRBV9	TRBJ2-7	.	TGTGCCAGCAGCGCGGGACAGGGATCGGGCGAGCAGTACTTC	CASSAGQGSGEQYF
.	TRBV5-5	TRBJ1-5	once	TGTGCCAGCAGCTTGGCTGTCGTCATGTCAGGGGAGGGCCAGCCCCAGCATTTT	CASSLAVVMSGEGQPQHF
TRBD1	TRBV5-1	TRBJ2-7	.	TGCGCCAGCAGCTTGGGGGACAGGGCGGCCTACGAGCAGTACTTC	CASSLGDRAAYEQYF
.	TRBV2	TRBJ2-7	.	TGTGCCAGCAGTGGGACAGAAAACACCTACGAGCAGTACTTC	CASSGTENTYEQYF
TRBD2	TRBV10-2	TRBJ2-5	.	TGCGCCAGCGGGAGGGCCGGGGAGACCCAGTACTTC	CASGRAGETQYF
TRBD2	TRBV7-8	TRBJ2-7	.	TGTGCCAGCAGCTTAGAACTAGCGGGAGGATATGAGCAGTACTTC	CASSLELAGGYEQYF
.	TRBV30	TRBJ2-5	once	TGTGCCTGGAGCCGGGGAAACCAAGAGACCCAGTACTTC	CAWSRGNQETQYF
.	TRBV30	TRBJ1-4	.	TGTGCCTGGAGCTTAGGGGCTCAAAATGAAAAACTGTTTTTT	CAWSLGAQNEKLFF
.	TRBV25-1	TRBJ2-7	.	TGTGCCAGCAGTGAATATCGGGGAACCAGGGGCGAGCAGTACTTC	CASSEYRGTRGEQYF
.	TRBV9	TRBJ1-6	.	TGTGCCAGCAGCTCGGAGGGGATCTTAGGCAATTCACCCCTCCACTTT	CASSSEGILGNSPLHF
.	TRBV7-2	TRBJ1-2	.	TGTGCCAGCAGCTTAAAGTTGGGGCCAGCTATTGATGGCTACACCTTC	CASSLKLGPAIDGYTF
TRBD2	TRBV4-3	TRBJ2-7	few	TGCGCCAGCAGCCAAGCCGCGGGAGGGGCCTACGAGCAGTACTTC	CASSQAAGGAYEQYF
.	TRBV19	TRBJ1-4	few	TGTGCCAGTAGTATGACTGGAACTAATGAAAAACTGTTTTTT	CASSMTGTNEKLFF
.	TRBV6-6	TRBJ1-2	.	TGTGCCAGCAGTTACCTGGCAGGGCGCTCCTATGGCTACACCTTC	CASSYLAGRSYGYTF
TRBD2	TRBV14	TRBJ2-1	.	TGTGCCAGCAGCCAACGCGGGAGGCGAACCTCCGACTACGACTACAATGAGCAGTTCTTC	CASSQRGRRTSDYDYNEQFF
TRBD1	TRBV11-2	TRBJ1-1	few	TGTGCCAGCAGCGTGACAGGGGGGGAAACTTTCTTT	CASSVTGGETFF
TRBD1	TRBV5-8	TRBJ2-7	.	TGTGCCAGCAGCCGGGACAGGGGGAACGAGCAGTACTTC	CASSRDRGNEQYF
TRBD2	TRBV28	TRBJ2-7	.	TGTGCCAGCAGTTTATCCGGGACTAGGGACTACGAGCAGTACTTC	CASSLSGTRDYEQYF
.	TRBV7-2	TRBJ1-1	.	TGTGCCAGCAGCTTAGGACCCGTTCTCACGACCGGCGGTTTCTTT	CASSLGPVLTTGGFF
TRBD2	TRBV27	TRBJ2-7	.	TGTGCCAGCCGAACCGCGGGGGGTGGGAACTACGAGCAGTACTTC	CASRTAGGGNYEQYF
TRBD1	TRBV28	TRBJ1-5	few	TGTGCCAGCAGCACAAACCGGGACAGGGGGCTCGTACTTAATCAGCCCCAGCATTTT	CASSTNRDRGLVLNQPQHF
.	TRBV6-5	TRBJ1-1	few	TGTGCCAGCAGTGAGGTAGAGAACACTGAAGCTTTCTTT	CASSEVENTEAFF
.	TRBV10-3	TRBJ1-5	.	TGTGCCATCACCCCGGGGGAGGGTCAGCCCCAGCATTTT	CAITPGEGQPQHF
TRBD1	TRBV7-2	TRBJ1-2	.	TGTGCCAGCAGCCTAGACAACCGGGACAGTGGGACCTATGGCTACACCTTC	CASSLDNRDSGTYGYTF
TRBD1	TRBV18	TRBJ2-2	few	TGTGCCAGCTCACCACTCGCCCGCGCCGGGACAGGCAACACCGGGGAGCTGTTTTTT	CASSPLARAGTGNTGELFF
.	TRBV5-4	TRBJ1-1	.	TGTGCCAGCGGGGAGTACCCTGAAGCTTTCTTT	CASGEYPEAFF
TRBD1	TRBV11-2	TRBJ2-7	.	TGTGCCAGCAGGGGGACAGGGAGATACGAGCAGTACTTC	CASRGTGRYEQYF
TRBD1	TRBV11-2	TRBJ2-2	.	TGTGCCAGCACCAAACAGGGGGCTGCCGGGGAGCTGTTTTTT	CASTKQGAAGELFF
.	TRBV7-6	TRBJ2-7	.	TGTGCCAGCAGCTTGGGGCAGTCGAGCTCCTACGAGCAGTACTTC	CASSLGQSSSYEQYF
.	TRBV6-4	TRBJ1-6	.	TGTGCCAGCAGTGACTCGGTCGGAGGTTTGCCCCTCCACTTT	CASSDSVGGLPLHF
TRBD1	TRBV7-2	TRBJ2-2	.	TGTGCCAGCAGCCGGGGACAGGGAGGGTTCAACACCGGGGAGCTGTTTTTT	CASSRGQGGFNTGELFF
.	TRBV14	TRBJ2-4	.	TGTGCCAGCAGCCAAGGGTCCGGGGGCGGGAGAAACATTCAGTACTTC	CASSQGSGGGRNIQYF
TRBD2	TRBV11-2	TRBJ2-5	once	TGTGCCAGCAGCCCCGGGAGCGGGACTCAAGAGACCCAGTACTTC	CASSPGSGTQETQYF
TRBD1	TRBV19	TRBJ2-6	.	TGTGCCAGTAGTAAACTCCTCCTCCGGGACAGGGAAACCAACGTCCTGACTTTC	CASSKLLLRDRETNVLTF
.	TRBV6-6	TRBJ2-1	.	TGTGCCAGCAGTTCCCTAGACTACAATGAGCAGTTCTTC	CASSSLDYNEQFF
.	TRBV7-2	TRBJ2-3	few	TGTGCCAGCAGCTTAGGGGCTAGCCCGGCCACAGATACGCAGTATTTT	CASSLGASPATDTQYF
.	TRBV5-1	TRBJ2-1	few	TGCGCCAGCAGCTTCGGACAGCACAACAATGAGCAGTTCTTC	CASSFGQHNNEQFF
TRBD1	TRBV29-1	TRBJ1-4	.	TGCAGCGTCTCAGAGGGGGCTGATGAAAAACTGTTTTTT	CSVSEGADEKLFF
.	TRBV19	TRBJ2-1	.	TGTGCCAGTAGTAATCTAGCGTTGAGCTCCTACAATGAGCAGTTCTTC	CASSNLALSSYNEQFF
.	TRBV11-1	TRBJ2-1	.	TGTGCCGGCAGCTCGCTGGCAAATGAGCAGTTCTTC	CAGSSLANEQFF
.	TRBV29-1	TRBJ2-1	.	TGCAGCGCCTCTTACCTCAGACAGGTGTCCTACAATGAGCAGTTCTTC	CSASYLRQVSYNEQFF
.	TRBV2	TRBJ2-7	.	TGTGCCAGCATGGGGGCAGGGAACGAGCAGTACTTC	CASMGAGNEQYF
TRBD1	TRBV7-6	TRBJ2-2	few	TGTGCCAGCAGCTCGGACAGGGTTACCGGGGAGCTGTTTTTT	CASSSDRVTGELFF